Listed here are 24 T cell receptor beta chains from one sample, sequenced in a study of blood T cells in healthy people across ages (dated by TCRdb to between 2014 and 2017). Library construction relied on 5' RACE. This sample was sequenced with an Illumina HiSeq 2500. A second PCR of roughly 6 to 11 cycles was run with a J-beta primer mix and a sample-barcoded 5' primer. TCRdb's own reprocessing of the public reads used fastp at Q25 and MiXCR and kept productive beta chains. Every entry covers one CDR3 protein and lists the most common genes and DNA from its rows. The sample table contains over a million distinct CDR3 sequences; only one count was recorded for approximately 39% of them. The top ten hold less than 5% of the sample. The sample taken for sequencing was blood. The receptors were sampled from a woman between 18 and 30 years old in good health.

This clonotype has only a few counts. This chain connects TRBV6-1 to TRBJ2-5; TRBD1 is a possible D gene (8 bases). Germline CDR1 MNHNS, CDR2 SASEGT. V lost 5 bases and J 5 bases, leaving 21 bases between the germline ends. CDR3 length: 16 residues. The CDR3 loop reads CASSKSTGGGRETQYF. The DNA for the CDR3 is TGTGCCAGCAGTAAATCAACAGGGGGGGGCCGGGAGACCCAGTACTTC.

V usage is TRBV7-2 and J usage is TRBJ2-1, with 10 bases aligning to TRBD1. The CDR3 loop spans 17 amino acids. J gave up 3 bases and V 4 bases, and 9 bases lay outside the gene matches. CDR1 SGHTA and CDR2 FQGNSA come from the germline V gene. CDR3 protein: CASSSIPGQGYYNEQFF. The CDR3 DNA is TGTGCCAGCAGCTCGATTCCGGGACAGGGGTACTACAATGAGCAGTTCTTC.

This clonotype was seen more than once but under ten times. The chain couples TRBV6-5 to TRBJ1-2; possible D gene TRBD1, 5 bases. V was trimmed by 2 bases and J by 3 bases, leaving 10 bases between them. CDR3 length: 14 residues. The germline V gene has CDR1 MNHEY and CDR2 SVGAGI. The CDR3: CASSYGRGHYGYTF. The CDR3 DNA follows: TGTGCCAGCAGTTACGGACGGGGACACTATGGCTACACCTTC.

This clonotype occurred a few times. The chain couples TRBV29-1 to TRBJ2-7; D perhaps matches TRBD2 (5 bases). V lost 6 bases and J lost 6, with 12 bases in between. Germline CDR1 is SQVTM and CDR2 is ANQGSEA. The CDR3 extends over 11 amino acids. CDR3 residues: CSVISGVEQYF. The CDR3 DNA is TGCAGCGTGATCTCCGGGGTCGAGCAGTACTTC.

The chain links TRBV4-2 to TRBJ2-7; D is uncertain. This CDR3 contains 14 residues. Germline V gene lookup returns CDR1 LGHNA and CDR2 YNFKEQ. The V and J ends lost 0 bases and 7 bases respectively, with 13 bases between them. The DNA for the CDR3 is TGTGCCAGCAGCCAAGATAAGACCCTGGGGGAGCAGTACTTC. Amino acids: CASSQDKTLGEQYF.

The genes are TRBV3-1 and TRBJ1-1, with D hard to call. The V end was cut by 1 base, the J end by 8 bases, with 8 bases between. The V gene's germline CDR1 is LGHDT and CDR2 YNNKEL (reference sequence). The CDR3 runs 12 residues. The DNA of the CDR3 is TGTGCCAGCAGCCAAGGGGTGAACGAAGCTTTCTTT. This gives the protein CASSQGVNEAFF.

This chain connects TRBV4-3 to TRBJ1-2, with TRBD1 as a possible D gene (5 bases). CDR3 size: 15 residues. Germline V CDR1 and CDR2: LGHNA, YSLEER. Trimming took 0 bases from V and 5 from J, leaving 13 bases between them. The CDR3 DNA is TGCGCCAGCAGCCAAGATATAGGGACGGTATATGGCTACACCTTC. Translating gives CASSQDIGTVYGYTF.

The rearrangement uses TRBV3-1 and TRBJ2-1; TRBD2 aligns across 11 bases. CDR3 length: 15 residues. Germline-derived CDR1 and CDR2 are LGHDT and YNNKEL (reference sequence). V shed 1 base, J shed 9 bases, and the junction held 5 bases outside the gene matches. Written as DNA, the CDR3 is TGTGCCAGCAGCCAAGGACTAGCGGGGAACTTTGAGCAGTTCTTC. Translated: CASSQGLAGNFEQFF.

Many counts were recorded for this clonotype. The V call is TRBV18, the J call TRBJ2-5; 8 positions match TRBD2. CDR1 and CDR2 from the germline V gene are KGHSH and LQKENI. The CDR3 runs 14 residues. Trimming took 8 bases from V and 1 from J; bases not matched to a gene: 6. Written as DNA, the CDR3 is TGTGCCAGCAGCCCCGGGACTAGCCAAGAGACCCAGTACTTC. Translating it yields CASSPGTSQETQYF. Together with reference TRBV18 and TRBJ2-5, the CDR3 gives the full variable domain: NAGVMQNPRHLVRRRGQEARLRCSPMKGHSHVYWYRQLPEEGLKFMVYLQKENIIDESGMPKERFSAEFPKEGPSILRIQQVVRGDSAAYFCASSPGTSQETQYFGPGTRLLVL.

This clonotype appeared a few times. The CDR3 reads CASSVGGTTSTDTQYF. The DNA for the CDR3 is TGTGCCAGCAGCGTAGGGGGGACAACTAGCACAGATACGCAGTATTTT. J is TRBJ2-3 and V is TRBV9, with D possibly being TRBD1 (6 bases). The CDR3 spans 16 residues. Germline V gene data show CDR1 as SGDLS and CDR2 as YYNGEE. Trimming cost V 0 bases and J 0 bases, with 11 bases left between them.

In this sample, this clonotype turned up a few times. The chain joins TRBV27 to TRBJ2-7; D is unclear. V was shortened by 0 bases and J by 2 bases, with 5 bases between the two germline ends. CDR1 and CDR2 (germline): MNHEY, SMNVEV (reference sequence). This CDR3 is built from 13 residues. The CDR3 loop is CASSLSIAYEQYF. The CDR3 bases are TGTGCCAGCAGTTTATCGATAGCCTACGAGCAGTACTTC.

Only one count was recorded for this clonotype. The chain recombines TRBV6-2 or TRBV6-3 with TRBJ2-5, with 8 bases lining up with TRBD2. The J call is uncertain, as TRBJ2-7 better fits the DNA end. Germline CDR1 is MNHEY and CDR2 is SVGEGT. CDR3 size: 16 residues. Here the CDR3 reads CASSYTSGGLRYEQYF. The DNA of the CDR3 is TGTGCCAGCAGTTACACGAGCGGGGGTCTTCGATACGAGCAGTACTTC.

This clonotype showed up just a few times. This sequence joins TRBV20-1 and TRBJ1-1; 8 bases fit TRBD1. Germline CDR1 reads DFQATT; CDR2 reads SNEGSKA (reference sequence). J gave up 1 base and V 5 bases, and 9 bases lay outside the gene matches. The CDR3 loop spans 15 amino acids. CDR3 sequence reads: CSAVDRAGGNTEAFF. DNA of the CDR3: TGCAGTGCTGTGGACAGGGCGGGAGGGAACACTGAAGCTTTCTTT.

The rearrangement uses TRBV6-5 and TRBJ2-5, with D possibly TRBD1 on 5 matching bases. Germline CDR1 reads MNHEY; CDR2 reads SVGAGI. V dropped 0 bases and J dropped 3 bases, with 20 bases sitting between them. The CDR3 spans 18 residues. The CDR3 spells CASSYSRQGPAPEETQYF. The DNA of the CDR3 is TGTGCCAGCAGTTACTCGAGGCAGGGCCCGGCACCCGAAGAGACCCAGTACTTC.

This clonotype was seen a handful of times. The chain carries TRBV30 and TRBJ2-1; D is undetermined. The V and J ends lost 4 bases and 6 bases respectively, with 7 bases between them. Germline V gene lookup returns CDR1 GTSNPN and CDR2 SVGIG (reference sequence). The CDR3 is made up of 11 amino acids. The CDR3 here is CAWNLGNEQFF. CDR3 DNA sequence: TGTGCCTGGAATCTTGGCAATGAGCAGTTCTTC.

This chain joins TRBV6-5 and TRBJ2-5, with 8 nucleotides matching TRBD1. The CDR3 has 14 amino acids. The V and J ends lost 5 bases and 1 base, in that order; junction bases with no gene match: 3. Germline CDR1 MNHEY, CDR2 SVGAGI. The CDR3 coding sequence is TGTGCCAGCAGTACCGACAGGGGCCAAGAGACCCAGTACTTC. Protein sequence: CASSTDRGQETQYF.

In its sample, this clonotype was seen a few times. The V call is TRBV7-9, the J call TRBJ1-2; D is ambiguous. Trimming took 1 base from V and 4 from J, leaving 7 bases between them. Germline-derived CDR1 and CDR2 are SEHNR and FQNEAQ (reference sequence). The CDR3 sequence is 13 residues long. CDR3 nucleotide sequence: TGTGCCAGCAGCTTAGAGCAGGCCTATGGCTACACCTTC. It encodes CASSLEQAYGYTF.

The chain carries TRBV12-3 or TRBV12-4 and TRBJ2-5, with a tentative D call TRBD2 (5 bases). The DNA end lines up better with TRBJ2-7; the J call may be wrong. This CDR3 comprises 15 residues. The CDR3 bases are TGTGCCAGCAGTCCTAGCAACCGGGTCACCTACGAGCAGTACTTC. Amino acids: CASSPSNRVTYEQYF.

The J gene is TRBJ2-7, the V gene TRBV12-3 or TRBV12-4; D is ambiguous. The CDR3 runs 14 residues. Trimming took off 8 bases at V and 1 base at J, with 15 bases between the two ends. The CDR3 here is CASPRGSGSYEQYF. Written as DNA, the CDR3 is TGTGCCAGCCCACGAGGCAGTGGATCCTACGAGCAGTACTTC.

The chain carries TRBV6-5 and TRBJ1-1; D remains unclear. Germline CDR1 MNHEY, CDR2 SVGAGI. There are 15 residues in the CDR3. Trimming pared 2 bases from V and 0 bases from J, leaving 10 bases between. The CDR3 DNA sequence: TGTGCCAGCAGTTACCAGACTCTACTGAACACTGAAGCTTTCTTT. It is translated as CASSYQTLLNTEAFF.

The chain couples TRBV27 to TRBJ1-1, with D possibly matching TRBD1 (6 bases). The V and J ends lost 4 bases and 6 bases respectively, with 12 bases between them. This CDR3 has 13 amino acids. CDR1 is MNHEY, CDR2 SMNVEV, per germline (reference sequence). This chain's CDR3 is CASSWGRGAEAFF. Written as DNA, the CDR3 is TGTGCCAGCAGTTGGGGGCGGGGGGCTGAAGCTTTCTTT.

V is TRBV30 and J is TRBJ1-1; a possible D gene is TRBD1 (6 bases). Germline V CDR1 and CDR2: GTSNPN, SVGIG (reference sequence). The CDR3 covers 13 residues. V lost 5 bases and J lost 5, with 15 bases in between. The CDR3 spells CAWGLGGNTEAFF. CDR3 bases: TGTGCCTGGGGACTAGGGGGTAATACTGAAGCTTTCTTT.

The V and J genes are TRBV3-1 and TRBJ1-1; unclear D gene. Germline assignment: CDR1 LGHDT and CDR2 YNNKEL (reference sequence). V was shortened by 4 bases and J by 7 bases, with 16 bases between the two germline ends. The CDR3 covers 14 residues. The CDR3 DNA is TGTGCCAGCAGCCCCATGCTAGGTTTCGGTGAAGCTTTCTTT. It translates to CASSPMLGFGEAFF.

The CDR3 protein is CSAVDYQETQYF. The CDR3, as DNA: TGCAGTGCTGTCGACTACCAAGAGACCCAGTACTTC. The chain links TRBV20-1 to TRBJ2-5; D unclear. Germline CDR1 DFQATT, CDR2 SNEGSKA (reference sequence). This CDR3 comprises 12 residues. Between the trimmed V and J ends, which lost 5 bases and 0 bases, there was a span of 7 bases.